A selection of T cell receptor beta chains follows, all from one sample in a study of cytomegalovirus exposure and HLA in healthy donors. Using immunoSEQ multiplex PCR, the repertoire was profiled, and TCRdb retains in-frame clones only, with some absent. The sample yields approximately 100,000 clones, 76% seen once. Sequencing input: PBMCs. The receptors originated from a woman aged 18-29 years in good health and CMV-seropositive. The CDR3 runs from the conserved cysteine through the conserved F or W. D genes are given only for firm matches. For some rows the clone size is stated as once, few or many, or as a class when expanded; others skip it.

D	V	length	size	J	DNA	CDR3
.	TRBV11-3	14	few	TRBJ2-1	TGTGCCAGCAGCCTGCCCGGGGGATACAATGAGCAGTTCTTC	CASSLPGGYNEQFF
TRBD1	TRBV6-1	13	.	TRBJ1-1	TGTGCCAGCACGGAGGACAGGGATACTGAAGCTTTCTTT	CASTEDRDTEAFF
TRBD1	TRBV10-3	13	.	TRBJ2-7	TGTGCCACCGTGACAGGGCCCTCCTACGAGCAGTACTTC	CATVTGPSYEQYF
TRBD2	TRBV28	15	.	TRBJ2-5	TGTGCCAGCAGTTTAGGGACTAGCAGTCACCAGACCCAGTACTTC	CASSLGTSSHQTQYF
.	TRBV7-5	16	.	TRBJ1-2	TGTGCCAGACCCTTGAAGCCTTCGTGGAGGGACTATGGCTACACCTTC	CARPLKPSWRDYGYTF
TRBD1	TRBV2	14	.	TRBJ1-2	TGTGCCAGCAGTGGACAGGGGGCCGGGTATGGCTACACCTTC	CASSGQGAGYGYTF
TRBD2	TRBV5-1	15	.	TRBJ2-3	TGCGCCAGCAGCCTCGGGGGGAAGGTCACAGATACGCAGTATTTT	CASSLGGKVTDTQYF
TRBD2	TRBV10-2	13	.	TRBJ2-1	TGTGCCACCTCGAGCGGGAGAAGCAATGAGCAGTTCTTC	CATSSGRSNEQFF
TRBD2	TRBV11-3	16	.	TRBJ2-1	TGTGCCAGCAGCTTAGATCGGCCTAGCGGGGACAATGAGCAGTTCTTC	CASSLDRPSGDNEQFF
.	TRBV10-1	13	once	TRBJ2-3	TGCGCCAGCTCCCCTGGGGCTTATGATACGCAGTATTTT	CASSPGAYDTQYF
.	TRBV7-6	15	once	TRBJ1-5	TGTGCCAGCAGCTTAGGTCCTTATAGCAATCAGCCCCAGCATTTT	CASSLGPYSNQPQHF
.	TRBV28	16	.	TRBJ2-5	TGTGCCAGCAACACATACGATCCCAGACAGGCAGAGACCCAGTACTTC	CASNTYDPRQAETQYF
TRBD1	TRBV27	11	.	TRBJ2-7	TGTGCCAGAGACAGGGGCGACGAGCAGTACTTC	CARDRGDEQYF
TRBD1	TRBV7-6	16	.	TRBJ2-7	TGTGCCAGCAGCCTCTCGTCGGGACAGGGGACCTACGAGCAGTACTTC	CASSLSSGQGTYEQYF
.	TRBV28	12	few	TRBJ1-1	TGTGCCAGCAGTTTTCGGGTGGGTGCGACTTTCTTT	CASSFRVGATFF
.	TRBV15	14	.	TRBJ2-7	TGTGCCACCAGCAGAGGTTCAGAAATCTACGAGCAGTACTTC	CATSRGSEIYEQYF
.	TRBV19	14	.	TRBJ1-1	TGTGCCAGTAGTAATCAGGCGGGCCAGACTGAAGCTTTCTTT	CASSNQAGQTEAFF
TRBD1	TRBV6-5	13	.	TRBJ2-7	TGTGCCAGCAGTTATCAGGGGGCCTACGAGCAGTACTTC	CASSYQGAYEQYF
.	TRBV7-8	15	.	TRBJ1-4	TGTGCCAGCAGCTCCTACGCGGGGGCGAATGAAAAACTGTTTTTT	CASSSYAGANEKLFF
.	TRBV5-5	15	.	TRBJ1-1	TGTGCCAGCAGTGACCCTAGGACTGGGAACACTGAAGCTTTCTTT	CASSDPRTGNTEAFF
TRBD2	TRBV10-3	14	once	TRBJ2-7	TGTGCCATCAGAGAGGCTAGCGGGAATTACGAGCAGTACTTC	CAIREASGNYEQYF
TRBD2	TRBV7-8	20	.	TRBJ2-7	TGTGCCAGCAGCTTAGTGTCGAGAAAAACTAGCGTAAAGAGCTCCTACGAGCAGTACTTC	CASSLVSRKTSVKSSYEQYF
.	TRBV27	14	.	TRBJ1-2	TGTGCCAGCAGTTTACTGCCAGGCCTCTATGGCTACACCTTC	CASSLLPGLYGYTF
.	TRBV27	14	.	TRBJ2-5	TGTGCCAGCAGACCGAGAACGGAGGCAGAGACCCAGTACTTC	CASRPRTEAETQYF